This T cell receptor beta chain originates from a study of blood T cell repertoires in COVID-19 (dated by TCRdb to 2018 to 2021). Concerning the study at large: Collaborator samples came from the United States, Italy and Spain and covered acute and convalescent phases of COVID-19. The prospective study material was composed of cDNA or gDNA derived from T cells, B-cell-depleted T cells, or PBMCs. The dataset comprised deeply sampled blood TCRbeta repertoires from subjects exposed to, actively infected with, or recovered from COVID-19. A freely available public database, intended as a resource for researchers studying the immune response to SARS-CoV-2, is where the repertoires were released. The samples were drawn from two sources: the first 160 participants of the ongoing ImmuneRACE study, and 1,200 or so subjects contributed by 6 global collaborators. Nearly every sample came with metadata listing a de-identified subject ID, COVID-19 status, age in years and sex. HLA class I and class II types, where available, came from metadata supplied by the sample provider rather than from assay-based typing.

Note on this clone: Its binding antigen is unknown. No base qualities exist here, and no much larger clone lies one base off it.

Broad study findings and their caveats: The quantity of clinical and demographic metadata differed by source and by participant and was supplied without curation.

Germline trimming amounts to 1 base on V and 7 bases on J, with 5 as the count of junction bases outside the gene matches. Measured from the cysteine to the phenylalanine, the CDR3 is 15 residues long. Of all the DNA, just the CDR3 is kept, 45 bases in frame from base 1. For CDR1 and CDR2, the germline V gene lists SGHDN and FVKESK. Each collaborating institution followed its own protocols to collect whole blood in K2EDTA tubes. For TCRbeta analysis, collaborators shipped samples as frozen whole blood, isolated PBMCs, or DNA extracted from either of those sample types. TCRbeta CDR3 regions were amplified from genomic DNA by means of the immunoSEQ Assay, a bias-controlled multiplex PCR. The authors processed their data as follows. The number of nucleated cells in each sample was estimated by amplification of reference gene primers within the assay. To quantify the absolute abundance of each unique TCRbeta CDR3 rearrangement, sequence reads were collapsed and filtered. For each sample, productive Simpson clonality was calculated as the square root of Simpson's diversity index over productive rearrangements. In TCRdb, the immuneACCESS table is reduced to in-frame sequences with V and J assigned. These tables do not hold every clone; where another copy was compared, an unresolved V gene accounts for under half, and the others remain unexplained. V and J calls and clone size are given by that table; D and trimming were obtained from the DNA. This sample has over 90,000 clones in its table, and 70% to 90% of those were observed once. Of the sample, roughly 13% falls within the top ten clones.

This chain is built from TRBV14 and TRBJ2-2, with 8 bases aligning to TRBD2. This receptor was obtained from a woman aged 55-70 years in a cohort sampled during active or convalescent COVID-19. Input material: peripheral blood. For the CDR3, the sequence is CASSQVGGAVGELFF. The sequenced DNA is TGTGCCAGCAGCCAAGTCGGGGGGGCCGTCGGGGAGCTGTTTTTT. Reference TRBV14 and TRBJ2-2 proteins supply the regions before and after the CDR3; the full variable domain is: EAGVTQFPSHSVIEKGQTVTLRCDPISGHDNLYWYRRVMGKEIKFLLHFVKESKQDESGMPNNRFLAERTGGTYSTLKVQPAELEDSGVYFCASSQVGGAVGELFFGEGSRLTVL.